The rows below give T cell receptor beta chains drawn from one sample of a study of blood T cell repertoires in COVID-19. Using immunoSEQ multiplex PCR, the repertoire was profiled, and TCRdb retains in-frame clones only, with some absent. The profile covers more than 75,000 clones, with 70% to 90% appearing a single time and around 5% taken by the ten largest. Input material: peripheral blood. These receptor sequences come from a woman of 80 years or more with acute or convalescent COVID-19. CDR3s leave out the opening cysteine and the closing phenylalanine or tryptophan. Not all rows give a size; the values are once, few, many and, for expanded clones, a class.

V gene: TRBV4-1; J gene: TRBJ1-6; clone size: .; CDR3 protein: ASSHRDRENSPLH
V gene: TRBV5-1; J gene: TRBJ1-5; clone size: .; CDR3 protein: ASRPTGDSNQPQH
V gene: TRBV4-1; J gene: TRBJ1-2; clone size: once; CDR3 protein: ASSQARAGGFLGGYT
V gene: TRBV19; J gene: TRBJ2-5; clone size: once; CDR3 protein: ASSGQETQY
V gene: TRBV12-3/TRBV12-4; J gene: TRBJ2-2; clone size: .; CDR3 protein: ASSPRGSGELF
V gene: TRBV12-3/TRBV12-4; J gene: TRBJ2-1; clone size: .; CDR3 protein: ASSLGDRGF
V gene: TRBV11-2; J gene: TRBJ2-7; clone size: .; CDR3 protein: ASSVRDRGSTEQY
V gene: TRBV12-3/TRBV12-4; J gene: TRBJ1-2; clone size: .; CDR3 protein: ASSPTTLSGYT
V gene: TRBV19; J gene: TRBJ2-2; clone size: .; CDR3 protein: ASRSGQWETGELF
V gene: TRBV7-8; J gene: TRBJ2-3; clone size: few; CDR3 protein: ASSLWPNTDTQY
V gene: TRBV5-6; J gene: TRBJ2-3; clone size: .; CDR3 protein: ASSLLFGGSTDTQY
V gene: TRBV5-5; J gene: TRBJ1-2; clone size: .; CDR3 protein: ASSLETGYGYT
V gene: TRBV7-2; J gene: TRBJ2-1; clone size: .; CDR3 protein: ASSLASREANEQF
V gene: TRBV3-1/TRBV3-2; J gene: TRBJ1-6; clone size: .; CDR3 protein: ASSTRQGMENSPLH
V gene: TRBV29-1; J gene: TRBJ2-7; clone size: .; CDR3 protein: SVALVPSGIPYEQY
V gene: TRBV7-8; J gene: TRBJ1-2; clone size: few; CDR3 protein: ASSMRTGTRNYGYT
V gene: TRBV6-5; J gene: TRBJ2-7; clone size: .; CDR3 protein: ASRGQLRISYEQY
V gene: TRBV9; J gene: TRBJ2-7; clone size: .; CDR3 protein: ASSKGQTTYEQY
V gene: TRBV5-1; J gene: TRBJ2-3; clone size: .; CDR3 protein: ASSRAGGLGTDTQY
V gene: TRBV19; J gene: TRBJ1-3; clone size: .; CDR3 protein: ASSPRPQGSGIGNTIY
V gene: TRBV6-6; J gene: TRBJ2-2; clone size: .; CDR3 protein: ASTSGQVHGELF
V gene: TRBV5-5; J gene: TRBJ2-3; clone size: few; CDR3 protein: ASILGGRSDTQY
V gene: TRBV2; J gene: TRBJ1-2; clone size: .; CDR3 protein: ASSEFQGFNYGYT
V gene: TRBV2; J gene: TRBJ2-2; clone size: few; CDR3 protein: ASHLGGVTGELF
V gene: TRBV7-2; J gene: TRBJ2-1; clone size: .; CDR3 protein: ASRLTLAGRDEQF
V gene: TRBV30; J gene: TRBJ1-6; clone size: .; CDR3 protein: AWSVGQGGNSPLH
V gene: TRBV3-1/TRBV3-2; J gene: TRBJ2-1; clone size: .; CDR3 protein: ASSQDLTPSSYNEQF
V gene: TRBV18; J gene: TRBJ1-1; clone size: .; CDR3 protein: ASSPNRGREEAF
V gene: TRBV6-1; J gene: TRBJ2-1; clone size: .; CDR3 protein: ASSEFTGYNEQF
V gene: TRBV30; J gene: TRBJ1-2; clone size: .; CDR3 protein: AWSPTPLTGNGYT
V gene: TRBV5-1; J gene: TRBJ1-2; clone size: .; CDR3 protein: ASSLDGASYGYT
V gene: TRBV5-6; J gene: TRBJ1-6; clone size: .; CDR3 protein: ASSLQTGVGNSPLH
V gene: TRBV19; J gene: TRBJ1-1; clone size: .; CDR3 protein: ASRTREVNTEAF
V gene: TRBV2; J gene: TRBJ1-3; clone size: .; CDR3 protein: ASSAGREGNTIY
V gene: TRBV10-3; J gene: TRBJ1-3; clone size: .; CDR3 protein: AISAGGSGNTIY
V gene: TRBV6-5; J gene: TRBJ1-2; clone size: .; CDR3 protein: ASSYSKGQLYGYT
V gene: TRBV4-1; J gene: TRBJ2-2; clone size: .; CDR3 protein: ASSPAGVTGELF
V gene: TRBV5-1; J gene: TRBJ2-1; clone size: .; CDR3 protein: ASSSGDGHYNEQF
V gene: TRBV6-2/TRBV6-3; J gene: TRBJ1-2; clone size: .; CDR3 protein: ASSFRTGNYGYT
V gene: TRBV6-5; J gene: TRBJ1-6; clone size: few; CDR3 protein: ASSYYRALVSPLH
V gene: TRBV6-2/TRBV6-3; J gene: TRBJ1-2; clone size: .; CDR3 protein: ASSTPGQAYYGYT
V gene: TRBV19; J gene: TRBJ2-7; clone size: .; CDR3 protein: ASSPAGTGYYEQY
V gene: TRBV19; J gene: TRBJ1-5; clone size: .; CDR3 protein: ASSTQSRTGGQPQH
V gene: TRBV30; J gene: TRBJ2-2; clone size: .; CDR3 protein: AWRTGSGDTGELF